Listed below are T cell receptor beta chains from one sample, sequenced in a study of blood T cells in healthy people across ages. Each CDR3 protein is one row after TCRdb ran MiXCR on the 5' RACE reads. The sample holds around 2 million distinct CDR3 sequences; roughly two fifths are singletons and the top ten take under 30%. The sample was blood. These receptors all come from a human donor in good health. The CDR3 runs from the conserved cysteine through the conserved F or W. Each record gives: J gene, V gene, D gene, clone size, CDR3 protein, CDR3 DNA. The D gene is left open where the match is weak. The size entry is marked missing in some rows and otherwise reads once, few, many or a size class.

j_call: TRBJ1-5
v_call: TRBV5-1
d_call: NA
clone_size: few
cdr3_aa: CASSPDPTGNQPQHF
cdr3_nt: TGCGCCAGCAGCCCGGACCCAACAGGAAACCAGCCCCAGCATTTT

j_call: TRBJ2-1
v_call: TRBV27
d_call: NA
clone_size: few
cdr3_aa: CASSYVGSNEQFF
cdr3_nt: TGTGCCAGCAGCTATGTAGGAAGCAATGAGCAGTTCTTC

j_call: TRBJ2-1
v_call: TRBV7-8
d_call: TRBD2
clone_size: NA
cdr3_aa: CASSLPSGGPSSYNEQFF
cdr3_nt: TGTGCCAGCAGCCTACCTAGCGGGGGTCCTAGCTCCTACAATGAGCAGTTCTTC

j_call: TRBJ1-6
v_call: TRBV6-2/TRBV6-3
d_call: NA
clone_size: NA
cdr3_aa: CAIQRLDSPLHF
cdr3_nt: TGTGCCATCCAACGTTTGGATTCACCCCTCCACTTT

j_call: TRBJ2-4
v_call: TRBV4-1
d_call: NA
clone_size: few
cdr3_aa: CASSQGVGALAKNIQYF
cdr3_nt: TGCGCCAGCAGCCAAGGGGTGGGGGCTCTAGCCAAAAACATTCAGTACTTC

j_call: TRBJ2-3
v_call: TRBV27
d_call: NA
clone_size: NA
cdr3_aa: CASQQGLHDTQYF
cdr3_nt: TGTGCCAGTCAACAGGGTCTACACGATACGCAGTATTTT

j_call: TRBJ2-1
v_call: TRBV29-1
d_call: NA
clone_size: NA
cdr3_aa: CSAYPHGWNEQFF
cdr3_nt: TGCAGCGCATATCCCCACGGGTGGAATGAGCAGTTCTTC

j_call: TRBJ2-1
v_call: TRBV29-1
d_call: TRBD2
clone_size: few
cdr3_aa: CSGRLAEYNEQFF
cdr3_nt: TGCAGCGGCCGGCTAGCGGAGTACAATGAGCAGTTCTTC

j_call: TRBJ1-5
v_call: TRBV6-5
d_call: NA
clone_size: few
cdr3_aa: CASADTLNQPQHF
cdr3_nt: TGTGCCAGCGCGGACACCCTTAATCAGCCCCAGCATTTT

j_call: TRBJ1-1
v_call: TRBV5-1
d_call: NA
clone_size: NA
cdr3_aa: CASSLVGQGRRDTETFF
cdr3_nt: TGCGCCAGCAGCTTGGTTGGGCAGGGTCGGCGGGACACTGAAACTTTCTTT

j_call: TRBJ2-7
v_call: TRBV9
d_call: NA
clone_size: NA
cdr3_aa: CASSGKGRDEQYF
cdr3_nt: TGTGCCAGCAGCGGAAAGGGCAGGGACGAGCAGTACTTC

j_call: TRBJ2-7
v_call: TRBV28
d_call: NA
clone_size: few
cdr3_aa: CASSLQGHTYEQYF
cdr3_nt: TGTGCCAGCAGTTTACAGGGACATACCTACGAGCAGTACTTC

j_call: TRBJ2-5
v_call: TRBV7-9
d_call: NA
clone_size: NA
cdr3_aa: CASSLVGPGALNKQYF
cdr3_nt: TGTGCCAGCAGCTTGGTAGGCCCGGGGGCCCTCAACAAGCAGTACTTC

j_call: TRBJ2-7
v_call: TRBV20-1
d_call: TRBD2
clone_size: few
cdr3_aa: CSALRPSGGPNTYEQYF
cdr3_nt: TGCAGTGCCCTTCGTCCAAGCGGGGGGCCTAATACCTACGAGCAGTACTTC

j_call: TRBJ2-7
v_call: TRBV6-1
d_call: TRBD2
clone_size: once
cdr3_aa: CASGGGTSSYEQYF
cdr3_nt: TGTGCCAGCGGAGGGGGGACTAGCTCCTACGAGCAGTACTTC

j_call: TRBJ2-7
v_call: TRBV12-3/TRBV12-4
d_call: TRBD1
clone_size: NA
cdr3_aa: CASSFGTGTEQYF
cdr3_nt: TGTGCCAGCAGTTTCGGGACAGGGACCGAGCAGTACTTC

j_call: TRBJ1-5
v_call: TRBV3-1
d_call: TRBD1
clone_size: NA
cdr3_aa: CASSQSGTDNQPQHF
cdr3_nt: TGTGCCAGCAGCCAATCCGGGACAGACAATCAGCCCCAGCATTTT

j_call: TRBJ1-2
v_call: TRBV2
d_call: NA
clone_size: NA
cdr3_aa: CASSGGWEFGYTF
cdr3_nt: TGTGCCAGCAGTGGAGGTTGGGAGTTTGGCTACACCTTC

j_call: TRBJ1-2
v_call: TRBV5-1
d_call: NA
clone_size: few
cdr3_aa: CASSPYRTEGYTF
cdr3_nt: TGCGCCAGCAGCCCCTATAGGACTGAAGGCTACACCTTC

j_call: TRBJ2-1
v_call: TRBV12-3/TRBV12-4
d_call: NA
clone_size: NA
cdr3_aa: CASRRQAGHYNEQFF
cdr3_nt: TGTGCCAGCAGAAGACAGGCAGGCCACTACAATGAGCAGTTCTTC

j_call: TRBJ2-3
v_call: TRBV20-1
d_call: TRBD2
clone_size: NA
cdr3_aa: CSATLAGGLTDTQYF
cdr3_nt: TGCAGTGCGACGCTAGCGGGGGGTCTGACAGATACGCAGTATTTT

j_call: TRBJ1-2
v_call: TRBV20-1
d_call: NA
clone_size: NA
cdr3_aa: CSARSRRGESWSGYTF
cdr3_nt: TGCAGTGCTAGGAGCCGCCGGGGGGAGAGTTGGAGTGGCTACACCTTC

j_call: TRBJ2-7
v_call: TRBV20-1
d_call: NA
clone_size: NA
cdr3_aa: CSARSRAVSSYEQYF
cdr3_nt: TGCAGTGCTAGATCTCGCGCGGTAAGCTCCTACGAGCAGTACTTC

j_call: TRBJ1-5
v_call: TRBV4-1
d_call: NA
clone_size: NA
cdr3_aa: CASSQVVATQYSNQPQHF
cdr3_nt: TGCGCCAGCAGCCAAGTCGTAGCTACACAGTATAGCAATCAGCCCCAGCATTTT

j_call: TRBJ2-5
v_call: TRBV20-1
d_call: NA
clone_size: NA
cdr3_aa: CSARGKEVTQYF
cdr3_nt: TGCAGTGCTAGAGGGAAAGAAGTGACCCAGTACTTC

j_call: TRBJ2-3
v_call: TRBV15
d_call: NA
clone_size: NA
cdr3_aa: CATSRRTPSTDTLYF
cdr3_nt: TGTGCCACCAGCAGACGGACACCTAGCACAGATACGCTGTATTTT

j_call: TRBJ2-3
v_call: TRBV12-3/TRBV12-4
d_call: NA
clone_size: NA
cdr3_aa: CASKDTGTDTQYF
cdr3_nt: TGTGCCAGCAAGGACACGGGCACAGATACGCAGTATTTT

j_call: TRBJ2-6
v_call: TRBV29-1
d_call: NA
clone_size: NA
cdr3_aa: CSVVRGGGSGANVLTF
cdr3_nt: TGCAGCGTTGTACGCGGGGGCGGCTCTGGGGCCAACGTCCTGACTTTC

j_call: TRBJ1-5
v_call: TRBV7-8
d_call: NA
clone_size: few
cdr3_aa: CASSLGEEGNQPQHF
cdr3_nt: TGTGCCAGCAGCTTGGGGGAAGAGGGCAATCAGCCCCAGCATTTT

j_call: TRBJ2-5
v_call: TRBV7-2
d_call: NA
clone_size: NA
cdr3_aa: CASSLVARGSQETQYF
cdr3_nt: TGTGCCAGCAGCTTAGTGGCCAGGGGTTCGCAAGAGACCCAGTACTTC

j_call: TRBJ1-1
v_call: TRBV15
d_call: NA
clone_size: NA
cdr3_aa: CATSRYSGEAFF
cdr3_nt: TGTGCCACCAGCAGATACAGTGGAGAAGCTTTCTTT

j_call: TRBJ2-6
v_call: TRBV12-3/TRBV12-4
d_call: TRBD1
clone_size: few
cdr3_aa: CASSNQGAGANVLTF
cdr3_nt: TGTGCCAGCAGTAACCAGGGGGCTGGGGCCAACGTCCTGACTTTC

j_call: TRBJ2-4
v_call: TRBV28
d_call: TRBD2
clone_size: NA
cdr3_aa: CASSLPRTRRREQYF
cdr3_nt: TGTGCCAGCAGCCTGCCCCGGACTAGGAGAAGGGAGCAGTACTTC

j_call: TRBJ2-1
v_call: TRBV5-5
d_call: NA
clone_size: NA
cdr3_aa: CASSLGFSGHEQFF
cdr3_nt: TGTGCCAGCAGCTTGGGATTTTCGGGCCATGAGCAGTTCTTC

j_call: TRBJ2-5
v_call: TRBV10-3
d_call: TRBD2
clone_size: NA
cdr3_aa: CAIRPSGGNQETQYF
cdr3_nt: TGTGCCATCAGACCTAGCGGGGGCAACCAAGAGACCCAGTACTTC

j_call: TRBJ2-7
v_call: TRBV4-1
d_call: NA
clone_size: few
cdr3_aa: CASSRGSSDSYEQYF
cdr3_nt: TGCGCCAGCAGCCGAGGCTCTAGCGACTCCTACGAGCAGTACTTC

j_call: TRBJ1-6
v_call: TRBV5-5
d_call: NA
clone_size: many
cdr3_aa: CASSLRDSPLHF
cdr3_nt: TGTGCCAGCAGCCTAAGGGATTCACCCCTCCACTTT

j_call: TRBJ1-1
v_call: TRBV6-2/TRBV6-3
d_call: NA
clone_size: NA
cdr3_aa: CASRSNLGGPNTEAFF
cdr3_nt: TGTGCCAGCAGGAGTAACTTAGGGGGACCGAACACTGAAGCTTTCTTT

j_call: TRBJ2-7
v_call: TRBV28
d_call: NA
clone_size: few
cdr3_aa: CASSSQGEESSYEQYF
cdr3_nt: TGTGCCAGCAGTTCCCAGGGGGAGGAATCCTCCTACGAGCAGTACTTC

j_call: TRBJ2-7
v_call: TRBV7-9
d_call: NA
clone_size: few
cdr3_aa: CASTIDSPYEQYF
cdr3_nt: TGTGCCAGCACCATCGACAGTCCCTACGAGCAGTACTTC

j_call: TRBJ1-6
v_call: TRBV7-2
d_call: NA
clone_size: few
cdr3_aa: CASSTGRGILRVPLHF
cdr3_nt: TGTGCCAGCAGCACGGGACGCGGGATTTTGAGAGTTCCCCTCCACTTT

j_call: TRBJ2-3
v_call: TRBV5-1
d_call: TRBD2
clone_size: once
cdr3_aa: CASSLGMASGGDTQYF
cdr3_nt: TGCGCCAGCAGCTTGGGCATGGCTAGCGGGGGAGATACGCAGTATTTT

j_call: TRBJ2-2
v_call: TRBV20-1
d_call: NA
clone_size: NA
cdr3_aa: CSARDPSGPQGTTGELFF
cdr3_nt: TGCAGTGCTAGAGACCCATCTGGGCCTCAAGGGACCACCGGGGAGCTGTTTTTT

j_call: TRBJ2-1
v_call: TRBV15
d_call: NA
clone_size: few
cdr3_aa: CATSTLYPNHEQFF
cdr3_nt: TGTGCCACCAGCACCCTTTACCCAAACCATGAGCAGTTCTTC

j_call: TRBJ2-7
v_call: TRBV6-1
d_call: NA
clone_size: few
cdr3_aa: CASSSEGGYEQYF
cdr3_nt: TGTGCCAGCAGTAGCGAGGGGGGATACGAGCAGTACTTC

j_call: TRBJ2-7
v_call: TRBV5-1
d_call: NA
clone_size: NA
cdr3_aa: CASSSRHSHEQYF
cdr3_nt: TGCGCCAGCAGCTCCCGACATTCCCACGAGCAGTACTTC

j_call: TRBJ2-1
v_call: TRBV7-6
d_call: TRBD1
clone_size: few
cdr3_aa: CASSFYLPGQGTYNEQFF
cdr3_nt: TGTGCCAGCAGCTTTTATCTCCCGGGACAGGGCACCTACAATGAGCAGTTCTTC